The T cell receptor (beta chain) under discussion was sequenced for a study of cytomegalovirus exposure and HLA in healthy donors. TCRdb's copy holds only in-frame clones and misses some; the assay was immunoSEQ multiplex PCR. The data hold about 360,000 clones, with 70% to 90% observed a single time. Sequencing used PBMCs. This TCR was recovered from a woman younger than 35 in good health and CMV-seronegative.

CDR3 sequence (DNA): TGCAGCGTTGGGGACAAGGTCAATGGCTACACCTTC. Translated, it gives CSVGDKVNGYTF. This sequence joins TRBV29-1 and TRBJ1-2; a weak D match, TRBD1 (6 bases). The CDR3 length is 12 residues. Germline V gene lookup returns CDR1 SQVTM and CDR2 ANQGSEA. V lost 4 bases and J lost 6, with 12 bases in between. Variable domain in full (rest from reference TRBV29-1 and TRBJ1-2): SAVISQKPSRDICQRGTSLTIQCQVDSQVTMMFWYRQQPGQSLTLIATANQGSEATYESGFVIDKFPISRPNLTFSTLTVSNMSPEDSSIYLCSVGDKVNGYTFGSGTRLTVV.